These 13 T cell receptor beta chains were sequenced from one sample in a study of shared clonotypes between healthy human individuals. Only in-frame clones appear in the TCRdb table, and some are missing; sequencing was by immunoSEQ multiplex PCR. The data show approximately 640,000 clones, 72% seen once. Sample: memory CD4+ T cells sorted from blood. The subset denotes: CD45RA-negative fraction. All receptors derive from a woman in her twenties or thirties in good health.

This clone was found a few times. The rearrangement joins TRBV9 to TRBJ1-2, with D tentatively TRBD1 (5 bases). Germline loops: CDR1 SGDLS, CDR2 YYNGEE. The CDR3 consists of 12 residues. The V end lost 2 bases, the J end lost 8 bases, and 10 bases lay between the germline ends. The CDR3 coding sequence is TGTGCCAGCAGCGTCGACAGAGGCGGCTACACCTTC. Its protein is CASSVDRGGYTF.

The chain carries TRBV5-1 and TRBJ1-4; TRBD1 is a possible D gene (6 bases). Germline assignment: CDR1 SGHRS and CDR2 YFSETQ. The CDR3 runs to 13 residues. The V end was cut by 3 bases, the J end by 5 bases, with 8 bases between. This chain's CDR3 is CASSSQGNEKLFF. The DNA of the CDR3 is TGCGCCAGCAGCTCACAGGGAAATGAAAAACTGTTTTTT.

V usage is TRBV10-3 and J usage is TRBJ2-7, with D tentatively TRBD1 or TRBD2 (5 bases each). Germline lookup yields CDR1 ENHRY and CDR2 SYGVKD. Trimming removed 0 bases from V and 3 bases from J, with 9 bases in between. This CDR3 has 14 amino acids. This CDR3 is CAISESGTVYEQYF. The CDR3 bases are TGTGCCATCAGTGAGTCCGGGACGGTCTACGAGCAGTACTTC.

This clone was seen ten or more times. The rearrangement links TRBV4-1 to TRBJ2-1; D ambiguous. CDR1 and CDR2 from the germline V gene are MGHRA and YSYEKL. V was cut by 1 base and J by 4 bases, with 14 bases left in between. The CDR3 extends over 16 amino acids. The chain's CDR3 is CASSQAPGPDYNEQFF. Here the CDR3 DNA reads TGCGCCAGCAGCCAAGCACCGGGTCCCGATTACAATGAGCAGTTCTTC.

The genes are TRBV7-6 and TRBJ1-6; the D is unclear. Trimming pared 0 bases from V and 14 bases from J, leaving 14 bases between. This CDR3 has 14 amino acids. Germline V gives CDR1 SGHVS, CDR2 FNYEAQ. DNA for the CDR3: TGTGCCAGCAGCTTAGCGGCAGCCGCTCCCACCCTCCACTTT. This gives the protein CASSLAAAAPTLHF.

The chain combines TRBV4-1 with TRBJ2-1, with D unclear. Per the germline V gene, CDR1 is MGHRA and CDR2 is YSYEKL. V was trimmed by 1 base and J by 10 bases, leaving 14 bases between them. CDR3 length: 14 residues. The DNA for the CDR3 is TGCGCCAGCAGCCAAGGGACGACGGACCGAGAGCAGTTCTTC. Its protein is CASSQGTTDREQFF.

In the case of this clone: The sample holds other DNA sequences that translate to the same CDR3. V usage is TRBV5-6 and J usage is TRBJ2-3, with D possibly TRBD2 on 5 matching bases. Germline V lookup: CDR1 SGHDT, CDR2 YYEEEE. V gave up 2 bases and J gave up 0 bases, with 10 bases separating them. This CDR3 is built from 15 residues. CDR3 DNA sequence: TGTGCCAGCAGCTTCACCACGGGGAGCACAGATACGCAGTATTTT. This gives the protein CASSFTTGSTDTQYF.

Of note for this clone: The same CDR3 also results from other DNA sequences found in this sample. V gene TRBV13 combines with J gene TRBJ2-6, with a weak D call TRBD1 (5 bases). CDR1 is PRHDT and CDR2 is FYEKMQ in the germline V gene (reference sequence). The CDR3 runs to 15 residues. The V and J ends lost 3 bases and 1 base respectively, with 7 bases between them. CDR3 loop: CASSFRVSGANVLTF. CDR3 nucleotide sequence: TGTGCCAGCAGCTTCAGGGTTTCTGGGGCCAACGTCCTGACTTTC.

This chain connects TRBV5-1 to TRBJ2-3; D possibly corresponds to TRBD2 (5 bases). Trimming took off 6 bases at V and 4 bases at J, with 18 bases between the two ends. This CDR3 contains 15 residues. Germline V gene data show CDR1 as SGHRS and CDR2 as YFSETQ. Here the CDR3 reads CASNPRGGKADTQYF. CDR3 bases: TGCGCCAGCAACCCCCGAGGAGGTAAAGCAGATACGCAGTATTTT.

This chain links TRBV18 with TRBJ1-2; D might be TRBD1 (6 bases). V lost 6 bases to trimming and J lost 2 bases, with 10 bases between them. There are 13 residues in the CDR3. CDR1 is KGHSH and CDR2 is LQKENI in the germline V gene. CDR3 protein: CASSLDRNYGYTF. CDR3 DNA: TGTGCCAGCTCTTTGGACAGAAACTATGGCTACACCTTC.

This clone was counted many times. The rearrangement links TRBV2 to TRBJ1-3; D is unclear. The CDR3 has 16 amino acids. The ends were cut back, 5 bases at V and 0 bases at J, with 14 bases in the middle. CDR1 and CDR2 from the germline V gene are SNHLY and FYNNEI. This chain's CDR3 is CASSPQEPGSGNTIYF. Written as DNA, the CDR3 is TGTGCCAGCAGTCCCCAAGAGCCGGGCTCTGGAAACACCATATATTTT.

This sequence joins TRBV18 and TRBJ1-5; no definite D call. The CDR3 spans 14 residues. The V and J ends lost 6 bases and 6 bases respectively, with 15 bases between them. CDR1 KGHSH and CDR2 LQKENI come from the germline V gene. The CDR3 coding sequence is TGTGCCAGCTCCCCTGACACCCCACGTCAGCCCCAGCATTTT. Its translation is CASSPDTPRQPQHF.

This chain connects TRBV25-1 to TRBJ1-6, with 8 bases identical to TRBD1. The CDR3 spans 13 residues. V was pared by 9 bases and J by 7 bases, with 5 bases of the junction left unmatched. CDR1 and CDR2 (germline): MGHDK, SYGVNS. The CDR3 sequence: CASRQGNNSPLHF. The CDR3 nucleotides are TGTGCCAGTAGACAGGGGAACAATTCACCCCTCCACTTT.